This TCR beta chain was recovered during a study of blood T cell repertoires in COVID-19 (dated by TCRdb to the early 2020s). In the study overall: Collaborator samples came from the United States, Italy and Spain and covered acute and convalescent phases of COVID-19. The material from the prospective study consisted of cDNA or gDNA derived from T cells, B-cell-depleted T cells, or PBMCs. Subjects who had been exposed to COVID-19, were actively infected with it, or had recovered from it provided the deeply sampled blood TCRbeta repertoires that made up the dataset. The repertoires were released in a freely available public database intended as a resource for research on the immune response to SARS-CoV-2. Samples came from the ongoing ImmuneRACE study (first 160 participants) plus 1,254 subjects from 6 global collaborators. A de-identified subject ID, COVID-19 status, age in years and sex were almost always included in the sample metadata. Where available, HLA class I and class II types were obtained from metadata supplied by the sample provider rather than from assay-based typing.

Of note for this clone: What this receptor recognizes is not known. Base qualities are not provided; no much larger clone lies one nucleotide away.

The CDR3 spans 15 residues, from the cysteine through the phenylalanine. Only the CDR3 part of the read is kept: 45 bases, read in frame from the first base. Via the germline V gene (reference sequence), CDR1 is LNHDA and CDR2 SQIVND. V is pruned by 3 bases and J by 2 bases, leaving 6 bases of the junction without a gene match. One collaborating source in Seattle enrolled patients while the patients were actively infected and followed the patients over time throughout the course of disease. Each collaborating institution followed its own protocols to collect whole blood in K2EDTA tubes. For TCRbeta analysis, collaborators shipped samples as frozen whole blood, isolated PBMCs, or DNA extracted from either of those sample types. TCRbeta CDR3 regions were amplified from genomic DNA using the immunoSEQ Assay, a bias-controlled multiplex PCR. Regarding the original processing steps: Nucleated cell counts per sample were estimated from amplification of reference gene primers within the assay. To quantify the absolute abundance of each unique TCRbeta CDR3 rearrangement, sequence reads were collapsed and filtered. Productive Simpson clonality was computed per sample as the square root of Simpson's diversity index over productive rearrangements. Held by TCRdb, this immuneACCESS table contains in-frame sequences only and omits some clones. Under half of the omission traces to an unresolved V gene where checked; the cause of the rest is unknown. V and J calls and clone size follow that table, whereas D and trimming were derived from the DNA. This sample gives some 58,000 clones in total; roughly 84% of them show up just once. 9.5% to 13% of the sample is held by the ten biggest clonotypes.

What the research found in general, with its limitations: The quantity of clinical and demographic metadata differed by source and by participant and was supplied without curation.

This TCR derives from a man aged 50-60 years with COVID-19, enrolled during active disease. The sequenced material came from peripheral blood. This sequence uses TRBV19 and TRBJ2-7, with TRBD1 identical over 8 junction bases. Read as DNA, the sequence is TGTGCCAGTAGTATGCGAGACAGGGGTCCCTACGAGCAGTACTTC. Its product reads: CASSMRDRGPYEQYF.